The next 27 T cell receptor beta chains were all read from a single sample in a study of control samples from healthy donors and cancer patients. Data came from immunoSEQ multiplex PCR; TCRdb stores just in-frame clones and leaves some out. The sample includes 130,000 or so clones, 94% of them seen just once. Sequencing input: blood. These receptors came from a man aged 35-49 years in good health.

The chain links TRBV5-1 to TRBJ1-1, with D unclear. The length of the CDR3 is 13 residues. V lost 3 bases to trimming and J lost 2 bases, with 8 bases between them. Germline V gene data show CDR1 as SGHRS and CDR2 as YFSETQ. The CDR3 bases are TGCGCCAGCAGCTCAGATCCCAACACTGAAGCTTTCTTT. This codes for CASSSDPNTEAFF.

The genes are TRBV30 and TRBJ1-2; no firm D call. V lost 5 bases and J 6 bases, leaving 13 bases between the germline ends. The germline gives CDR1 GTSNPN, CDR2 SVGIG (reference sequence). The CDR3 is made up of 12 amino acids. As DNA, the CDR3 is TGTGCCTGGTCAAGGTTAGAAAATGGCTACACCTTC. It specifies CAWSRLENGYTF.

The rearrangement joins TRBV4-2 to TRBJ2-5; a weak D match, TRBD2 (5 bases). The germline V gene encodes CDR1 LGHNA and CDR2 YNFKEQ. V was shortened by 3 bases and J by 4 bases, with 12 bases between the two germline ends. This CDR3 spans 14 amino acids. CDR3 region: CASSQERRSETQYF. CDR3 coding DNA: TGTGCCAGCAGCCAGGAAAGGAGGTCAGAGACCCAGTACTTC.

The chain combines TRBV7-6 with TRBJ2-7; 7 bases agree with TRBD1. This CDR3 comprises 15 residues. Germline CDR1 and CDR2: SGHVS and FNYEAQ. The ends lost 0 bases at V and 5 bases at J; junction bases unmatched: 7. CDR3 coding DNA: TGTGCCAGCAGCTTAGCGCAAGTAACAGGGGACGAGCAGTACTTC. Translated: CASSLAQVTGDEQYF.

The chain has TRBV5-8 and TRBJ1-5; D is ambiguous. The ends were cut back, 0 bases at V and 4 bases at J, with 8 bases in the middle. CDR1 is SGHTS and CDR2 is YDEGEE in the germline V gene. CDR3 length equals 14 residues. For the CDR3, the DNA is TGTGCCAGCAGCTTGGGACACCCTAATCAGCCCCAGCATTTT. Translation: CASSLGHPNQPQHF.

CDR3: CASSPRTEPYEQYF. DNA of the CDR3: TGTGCCAGCTCACCTCGGACGGAGCCCTACGAGCAGTACTTC. This rearrangement joins TRBV18 to TRBJ2-7; D is unclear. This CDR3 is 14 amino acids long. CDR1 is KGHSH and CDR2 is LQKENI in the germline V gene. The ends were cut back, 3 bases at V and 2 bases at J, with 11 bases in the middle.

V usage is TRBV24-1 and J usage is TRBJ2-2; 7 bases fit TRBD2. V gave up 7 bases and J gave up 5 bases; unmatched junction bases: 3. The CDR3 extends over 13 amino acids. Germline V gene sequence: CDR1 KGHDR, CDR2 SFDVKD. The CDR3 reads CATRTSFTGELFF. Written as DNA, the CDR3 is TGTGCCACCAGGACTAGCTTTACCGGGGAGCTGTTTTTT.

This chain joins TRBV2 and TRBJ1-5; no reliable D call. There are 15 residues in the CDR3. Per the germline V gene, CDR1 is SNHLY and CDR2 is FYNNEI. V lost 7 bases to trimming and J lost 1 base, with 14 bases between them. CDR3 protein: CASKFVPQSNQPQHF. DNA for the CDR3: TGTGCCAGCAAATTTGTACCCCAAAGCAATCAGCCCCAGCATTTT.

V is TRBV3-1 (or the pseudogene TRBV3-2) and J is TRBJ1-1, with no clear D. Germline V gives CDR1 LGHDT, CDR2 YNNKEL (reference sequence). Trimming took off 0 bases at V and 11 bases at J, with 7 bases between the two ends. The CDR3 totals 11 residues. CDR3 loop: CASSQERRAFF. The CDR3 DNA reads TGTGCCAGCAGCCAAGAGAGGCGGGCTTTCTTT.

The chain recombines TRBV6-2 or TRBV6-3 with TRBJ2-7, with TRBD1 matching 9 bases. The germline V gene encodes CDR1 MNHEY and CDR2 SVGEGT. V lost 2 bases, J lost 0 bases, and 11 bases stayed unmatched. The CDR3 spans 18 residues. The CDR3 is CASSYLGIGTGTSYEQYF. Here the CDR3 DNA reads TGTGCCAGCAGTTACCTGGGTATTGGGACAGGGACCTCCTACGAGCAGTACTTC.

The V gene is TRBV4-2, the J gene TRBJ2-2, with 10 bases matching TRBD2. Looked up from germline, CDR1 is LGHNA and CDR2 is YNFKEQ. The CDR3 length is 17 residues. Trimming took 0 bases from V and 7 from J; bases not matched to a gene: 8. CDR3 nucleotide sequence: TGTGCCAGCAGCCAAGAAGTGGGGACTAGCGTTTTCGGGGAGCTGTTTTTT. Its translation: CASSQEVGTSVFGELFF.

V usage is TRBV2 and J usage is TRBJ2-2; possible D gene TRBD2, 5 bases. This CDR3 spans 15 amino acids. Germline CDR1 SNHLY, CDR2 FYNNEI. The ends were cut back, 10 bases at V and 5 bases at J, with 20 bases in the middle. CDR3 nucleotides: TGTGCCAAAACCCGGGAAAGGGCCGAGACCGGGGAGCTGTTTTTT. Translating it yields CAKTRERAETGELFF.

The chain has TRBV7-2 and TRBJ2-5; 9 bases agree with TRBD2. Germline CDR1 is SGHTA and CDR2 is FQGNSA. V shed 10 bases and J 5 bases; nucleotides not matched to a gene: 17. This CDR3 has 16 residues. In DNA, the CDR3 is TGTGCCACTACCGGGACTAGCCGTTTTCACGCGGAGACCCAGTACTTC. This sequence encodes CATTGTSRFHAETQYF.

The chain couples TRBV9 to TRBJ1-1; 7 nucleotides agree with TRBD1. The CDR3 is made up of 13 amino acids. Per germline, CDR1 SGDLS and CDR2 YYNGEE. The ends lost 3 bases at V and 6 bases at J; junction bases unmatched: 5. The CDR3 here is CASSASGTAEAFF. The CDR3 DNA reads as TGTGCCAGCAGCGCCTCCGGGACAGCTGAAGCTTTCTTT.

This clone showed up just once. V and J are TRBV6-2 or TRBV6-3 and TRBJ2-5; 9 bases map to TRBD2. The V segment lost 2 bases and the J segment 7 bases; nucleotides outside the gene matches: 5. There are 14 residues in the CDR3. Germline CDR1 MNHEY, CDR2 SVGEGT. CDR3 coding DNA: TGTGCCAGCAGTTACGCGGGGGGGCGATGGACCCAGTACTTC. Protein sequence: CASSYAGGRWTQYF.

The chain joins TRBV11-2 to TRBJ1-1; D unresolved. The CDR3 is made up of 12 amino acids. Germline assignment: CDR1 SGHAT and CDR2 FQNNGV. Trimming removed 1 base from V and 11 bases from J, with 11 bases in between. As DNA, the CDR3 is TGTGCCAGCAGCTTAGGTAGACAAGGGGCTTTCTTT. The encoded protein is CASSLGRQGAFF.

This chain joins TRBV27 and TRBJ1-6, with 7 bases matching TRBD1. V was pared by 7 bases and J by 0 bases, with 9 bases of the junction left unmatched. Germline CDR1 and CDR2: MNHEY and SMNVEV (reference sequence). The CDR3 is 17 residues long. CDR3 protein: CASTSDRLSSYNSPLHF. The CDR3 bases are TGTGCCAGCACCTCGGACAGGTTGAGCTCCTATAATTCACCCCTCCACTTT.

This chain links TRBV11-2 with TRBJ1-2; D gene ambiguous. Germline values: CDR1 SGHAT, CDR2 FQNNGV. The CDR3 length is 14 residues. V was shortened by 4 bases and J by 4 bases, with 13 bases between the two germline ends. Here the CDR3 DNA reads TGTGCCAGCAGCTCCCCGAGGAAGGGCTATGGCTACACCTTC. Protein product: CASSSPRKGYGYTF.

The chain combines TRBV3-1 (or the pseudogene TRBV3-2) with TRBJ2-3; D may correspond to TRBD1 or TRBD2 (5 bases each). From germline, CDR1 is LGHDT and CDR2 YNNKEL (reference sequence). With 4 bases removed from V and 2 bases from J, the gap between germline ends came to 16 bases. The CDR3 spans 16 residues. As DNA, the CDR3 is TGTGCCAGCAGCCCTAGCCGGGACCTAAACACAGATACGCAGTATTTT. Its protein is CASSPSRDLNTDTQYF.

CDR3 sequence (DNA): TGTGCCAGTTCTCCAGCGGGAGGGCCTAGGAATGAGCAGTTCTTC. It specifies CASSPAGGPRNEQFF. J is TRBJ2-1 and V is TRBV19, with 10 bases fitting TRBD2. Losses at the gene ends were 8 bases for V and 7 bases for J; bases not matched to a gene: 11. This CDR3 has 15 amino acids. Germline loops: CDR1 LNHDA, CDR2 SQIVND (reference sequence).

The chain employs TRBV12-5 and TRBJ1-5, with D possibly being TRBD1 (5 bases). Trimming removed 7 bases at V and 7 bases at J, with 14 bases between. The length of the CDR3 is 13 residues. Germline V CDR1 and CDR2: LGHNT, FRNRAP. The CDR3 spells CASALGDRQPQHF. DNA for the CDR3: TGTGCTAGTGCCTTAGGGGATCGGCAGCCCCAGCATTTT.

The chain is built from TRBV7-8 and TRBJ2-1, with 12 bases that match TRBD2. V trimming: 5 bases; J trimming: 5 bases; junction bases outside the gene matches: 10. This CDR3 contains 17 residues. Looked up from germline, CDR1 is SGHVS and CDR2 is FQNEAQ. The CDR3 DNA sequence: TGTGCCAGCAGCCAAAGGACTAGCGGGAAGAGGAACAATGAGCAGTTCTTC. This sequence encodes CASSQRTSGKRNNEQFF.

This clone was counted a single time. The genes are TRBV6-1 and TRBJ1-3; D is uncertain. Germline V gene sequence: CDR1 MNHNS, CDR2 SASEGT. Trimming took off 0 bases at V and 4 bases at J, with 4 bases between the two ends. The CDR3 has 13 residues. The CDR3 DNA sequence: TGTGCCAGCAGTGAAGCATACGGAAACACCATATATTTT. Amino acid sequence: CASSEAYGNTIYF.

The chain links TRBV10-3 to TRBJ2-1; perhaps TRBD2 as D (5 bases). V was shortened by 0 bases and J by 7 bases, with 16 bases between the two germline ends. CDR3 length: 16 amino acids. CDR1 and CDR2 from the germline V gene are ENHRY and SYGVKD. CDR3 protein: CAISESMLEGLNEQFF. Here the CDR3 DNA reads TGTGCCATCAGTGAGTCGATGTTGGAAGGACTGAATGAGCAGTTCTTC.

The chain has TRBV7-8 and TRBJ1-2; unclear D gene. Trimming removed 5 bases at V and 2 bases at J, with 9 bases between. This CDR3 is 13 amino acids long. Germline V gene lookup returns CDR1 SGHVS and CDR2 FQNEAQ. The CDR3 DNA reads as TGTGCCAGCAGCCGCGACGAAAACTATGGCTACACCTTC. Its translation: CASSRDENYGYTF.

This sequence joins TRBV7-3 and TRBJ1-2, with D unclear. Looked up from germline, CDR1 is SGHTA and CDR2 is FQGTGA. This CDR3 is 15 amino acids long. Trimming left V 5 bases short and J 4 bases short, with 17 bases between. CDR3 nucleotides: TGTGCCAGCAGCCCCTTTTCCCCTGCGGGCTATGGCTACACCTTC. Protein product: CASSPFSPAGYGYTF.

V usage is TRBV3-1 (or the pseudogene TRBV3-2) and J usage is TRBJ2-7; 7 nucleotides agree with TRBD1. The CDR3 length is 13 residues. CDR1 LGHDT and CDR2 YNNKEL come from the germline V gene (reference sequence). V dropped 3 bases and J dropped 6; count of bases not matched to a gene: 5. CDR3 sequence (DNA): TGTGCCAGCAGCCACGGAACAGGGGTCGAGCAGTACTTC. Its protein is CASSHGTGVEQYF.